These T cell receptor beta chains were read from a single sample in a study of Graves' ophthalmopathy and Graves' hyperthyroidism. TCRdb redid the calling of the multiplex PCR reads with MiXCR, one entry per CDR3 protein. This table holds over 450,000 distinct CDR3 sequences, approximately 15% found once. The specimen was blood. Receptors originate from a woman aged 25-40 years with Graves' ophthalmopathy. CDR3s include the opening cysteine and the closing phenylalanine or tryptophan. Fields, in order: clone size, J gene, V gene, D gene, CDR3 DNA, CDR3 protein. The D gene is left open where the match is weak. Clone size is given for some rows only: seen once, a few or many times, or a class if the clone is expanded.

NA	TRBJ1-3	TRBV12-3/TRBV12-4	NA	TGTGCCAGCAGTTACTCCGGGGTTGGAAACACCATATATTTT	CASSYSGVGNTIYF
NA	TRBJ2-5	TRBV2	NA	TGTGCCAGCTCGCGGGGGCCAGAAGAGACCCAGTACTTC	CASSRGPEETQYF
many	TRBJ2-7	TRBV4-1	TRBD1	TGCGCCAGCAGCCATCCGGGACAGGGTCCTATCTACGAGCAGTACTTC	CASSHPGQGPIYEQYF
few	TRBJ1-5	TRBV12-3/TRBV12-4	NA	TGTGCCAGCAGCACCGACAGGAATAGCAATCAGCCCCAGCATTTT	CASSTDRNSNQPQHF
NA	TRBJ1-1	TRBV2	TRBD1	TGTGCCAGCAGTGTGGGACAGACCCCCGGGACTGAAGCTTTCTTT	CASSVGQTPGTEAFF
many	TRBJ1-5	TRBV7-2	NA	TGTGCCAGCAGCTTAGGGGAAGGGTTGGGTCAGCCCCAGCATTTT	CASSLGEGLGQPQHF
many	TRBJ2-2	TRBV11-2	TRBD2	TGTGCCAGCAGCGCCGCCGGGCGCGGGGGTCCCGGGGAGCTGTTTTTT	CASSAAGRGGPGELFF
few	TRBJ2-2	TRBV5-5	NA	TGTGCCAGCAGCCCCCCGGCGACGAACACCGGGGAGCTGTTTTTT	CASSPPATNTGELFF
NA	TRBJ1-6	TRBV11-3	TRBD1	TGTGCCAGCAGCTCCCGGACAGGGGCGAGTAATTCACCCCTCCACTTT	CASSSRTGASNSPLHF
many	TRBJ1-1	TRBV6-1	NA	TGTGCCAGCAGTAGAAAGGATAAAGAAGCTTTCTTT	CASSRKDKEAFF
many	TRBJ1-1	TRBV7-9	NA	TGTGCCAGCAGCCCCTCAAGTAACACTGAAGCTTTCTTT	CASSPSSNTEAFF
many	TRBJ2-4	TRBV20-1	NA	TGCAGTGCTAGTAGCGCGACGGACATTCAGTACTTC	CSASSATDIQYF
NA	TRBJ2-7	TRBV12-3/TRBV12-4	NA	TGTGCCAGCAGTTTAACCCAATACGAGCAGTACTTC	CASSLTQYEQYF
NA	TRBJ2-5	TRBV7-9	NA	TGTGCCAGCAGAGACACAGAACACGGGCAGACCCAGTACTTC	CASRDTEHGQTQYF
NA	TRBJ2-7	TRBV27	TRBD1	TGTGCCAGCAGTTTCTCCCGGGACAGGGAGGGAGGAGGTTCCTACGAGCAGTACTTC	CASSFSRDREGGGSYEQYF
many	TRBJ2-7	TRBV27	NA	TGTGCCAGCAGTTCTCGGGGGCCGTACGAGCAGTACTTC	CASSSRGPYEQYF
many	TRBJ1-1	TRBV6-4	NA	TGTGCCAGCAGTGACCTGGACGGTGGGGCTTTCTTT	CASSDLDGGAFF
many	TRBJ2-7	TRBV5-5	NA	TGTGCCAGCAGCTTGGCGACCAGGGGAGCCTCCTACGAGCAGTACTTC	CASSLATRGASYEQYF
many	TRBJ1-1	TRBV11-2	NA	TGTGCCAGCAGCCCGCATTACAGCACTGAAGCTTTCTTT	CASSPHYSTEAFF
many	TRBJ2-7	TRBV7-2	NA	TGTGCCAGCAGCGCCGACACTCAGCAGTACTTC	CASSADTQQYF
many	TRBJ2-7	TRBV7-2	TRBD1	TGTGCCAGCAGCCCCGGGACAGTCGAGCAGTACTTC	CASSPGTVEQYF
many	TRBJ2-7	TRBV12-3/TRBV12-4	NA	TGTGCCAGCAGCCGGGGACTCTACGAGCAGTACTTC	CASSRGLYEQYF
many	TRBJ2-2	TRBV7-9	NA	TGTGCCAGCAGCTTAGGTTCTGCTACCGGGGAGCTGTTTTTT	CASSLGSATGELFF
many	TRBJ1-5	TRBV28	NA	TGTGCCAGCAGGTCCGTACAGAAGGGTACCCCGTCTCAGCCCCAGCATTTT	CASRSVQKGTPSQPQHF
NA	TRBJ1-1	TRBV6-5	TRBD1	TGTGCCAGCAGTTACTTAACCGGGACAGAGAACACTGAAGCTTTCTTT	CASSYLTGTENTEAFF
NA	TRBJ2-7	TRBV4-1	TRBD1	TGCGCCAGCAGCCACTACTACCGGGACAGGGTACCTTACGAGCAGTACTTC	CASSHYYRDRVPYEQYF
many	TRBJ2-7	TRBV12-3/TRBV12-4	TRBD1	TGTGCCAGCAGTTTTTTACAGGGGCCCTACGAGCAGTACTTC	CASSFLQGPYEQYF
many	TRBJ1-1	TRBV12-3/TRBV12-4	NA	TGTGCCAGCTCCTGGGGTATAATGAACACTGAAGCTTTCTTT	CASSWGIMNTEAFF
many	TRBJ2-7	TRBV28	TRBD2	TGTGCCAGCACCCTCGGTGGGACTAGCGGGCACGAGCAGTACTTC	CASTLGGTSGHEQYF
many	TRBJ2-7	TRBV20-1	NA	TGCAGTGCTGATGCCGGGAACTACGAGCAGTACTTC	CSADAGNYEQYF
few	TRBJ1-6	TRBV6-4	NA	TGTGCCAGCAGCGACACAGATAATTCACCCCTCCACTTT	CASSDTDNSPLHF
many	TRBJ2-5	TRBV11-2	NA	TGTGCCAGCAGCTCTCCGGACAGCGACTTACGGACCCAGTACTTC	CASSSPDSDLRTQYF
many	TRBJ1-1	TRBV20-1	NA	TGCAGTGCTAGAGATCTCGGGGGTAGGGGCACTGAAGCTTTCTTT	CSARDLGGRGTEAFF
NA	TRBJ2-7	TRBV6-1	TRBD2	TGTGCCAGCAGGGCTAGCGGGGGCTTAGGAGAGCAGTACTTC	CASRASGGLGEQYF
few	TRBJ2-7	TRBV4-2	TRBD2	TGTGCCAGCAGCCAAGGGTGGGGAAGTACTAGCGGGAGGTGGAACGAGCAGTACTTC	CASSQGWGSTSGRWNEQYF
many	TRBJ1-1	TRBV11-2	NA	TGTGCCAGCAGCGTGGACCCTAGGGGTACTGAAGCTTTCTTT	CASSVDPRGTEAFF
many	TRBJ2-7	TRBV6-1	NA	TGTGCCAGCAGCTCCCGCCGGGGAGATCTGTATTTTGAGCAGTACTTC	CASSSRRGDLYFEQYF
many	TRBJ1-5	TRBV30	NA	TGTGCCTGCCAAGTCCGGGGAGGCAATCAGCCCCAGCATTTT	CACQVRGGNQPQHF
few	TRBJ2-2	TRBV11-1	TRBD2	TGTGCCAGCAGCCGACTGGGACTAGTCAACACCGGGGAGCTGTTTTTT	CASSRLGLVNTGELFF
many	TRBJ2-7	TRBV12-3/TRBV12-4	TRBD2	TGTGCCAGCAGTTTGGCGGGGGACTCTTGGGAGCAGTACTTC	CASSLAGDSWEQYF
many	TRBJ2-7	TRBV7-3	TRBD2	TGTGCCAGCAGCTTAAACGCGGCTAGCGGGGGGCCTCAGTACTTC	CASSLNAASGGPQYF